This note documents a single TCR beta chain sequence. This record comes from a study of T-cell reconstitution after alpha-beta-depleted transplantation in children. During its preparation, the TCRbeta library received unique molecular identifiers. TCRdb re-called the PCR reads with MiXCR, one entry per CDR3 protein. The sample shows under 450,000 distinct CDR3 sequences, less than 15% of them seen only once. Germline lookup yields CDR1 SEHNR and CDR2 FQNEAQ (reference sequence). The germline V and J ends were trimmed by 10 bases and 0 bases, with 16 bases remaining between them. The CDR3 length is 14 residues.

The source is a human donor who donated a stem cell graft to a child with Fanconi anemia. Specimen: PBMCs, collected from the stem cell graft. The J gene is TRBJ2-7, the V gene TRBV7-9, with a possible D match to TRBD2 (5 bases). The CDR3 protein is CAIERAEPSYEQYF. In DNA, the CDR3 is TGTGCCATCGAGAGGGCGGAACCCTCCTACGAGCAGTACTTC.